This T cell receptor (beta chain) was documented in a study of cytomegalovirus exposure and HLA in healthy donors. Researchers ran the PCR with 60 Vbeta and 13 Jbeta primers. Using immunoSEQ multiplex PCR, the repertoire was profiled, and TCRdb retains in-frame clones only, with some absent. The sample holds 150,000 to 200,000 clones; 77% are singletons and the top ten take approximately 1.3%. General observations from the study: HLA restriction was apparent for most CMV-associated TCR beta chains in a later analysis. The dataset shows that most TCR sequences were rare, while some public TCRs occurred in many donors.

Comment on this clone: Its specificity is unknown.

Although they were nominally healthy when sampled, donors likely had unrecorded immune exposures. Looked up from germline, CDR1 is GTSNPN and CDR2 is SVGIG (reference sequence). Germline trimming cut 4 bases from V and 9 bases from J; bases unmatched to any gene: 11. CDR3 length: 15 amino acids. The source of this sequence is a young woman in good health and CMV-seropositive. The rearrangement links TRBV30 to TRBJ2-1, with 11 bases matching TRBD2. Sequences were obtained from PBMCs. DNA for the CDR3: TGTGCCTGGATCGGGCTAGCGGGAGGAGTAGGTGAGCAGTTCTTC. This encodes CAWIGLAGGVGEQFF. The whole variable domain, remainder taken from reference TRBV30 and TRBJ2-1, is SQTIHQWPATLVQPVGSPLSLECTVEGTSNPNLYWYRQAAGRGLQLLFYSVGIGQISSEVPQNLSASRPQDRQFILSSKKLLLSDSGFYLCAWIGLAGGVGEQFFGPGTRLTVL.